Sequencing of this T cell receptor (beta chain) was carried out in a study of cytomegalovirus exposure and HLA in healthy donors. Study summary: Of several hundred genotyped donors, about 81% clustered with self-reported Caucasian donors.

The PCR had 60 Vbeta and 13 Jbeta primers. The table came from immunoSEQ multiplex PCR; TCRdb's copy has only in-frame clones and leaves some out. Of under 150,000 clones in the sample, about 79% were seen once. This clone occurred once. V lost 4 bases, J lost 5 bases, and 17 bases stayed unmatched. CDR1 MGHRA and CDR2 YSYEKL come from the germline V gene. This CDR3 has 20 amino acids. This chain links TRBV4-1 with TRBJ2-3, with 14 nucleotides matching TRBD2. The sequence came from a male donor in good health and CMV-seronegative. Sequences were obtained from PBMCs. In DNA, the CDR3 is TGCGCCAGCAGCCCACGATCGGGGGGGACTAGCGGGGGATGGGAAGATACGCAGTATTTT. The encoded protein is CASSPRSGGTSGGWEDTQYF.